These 30 T cell receptor beta chains share one sample of origin, sequenced in a study of vaccination effects on CD4 cells after COVID-19. Their cognate antigens are unknown. The assay was immunoSEQ multiplex PCR, and TCRdb's table has in-frame clones only and misses some. The sample comprises just under 65,000 clones, roughly 80% of which are singletons, and about 3.5% rests with the top ten. ViraFEST used viral peptide pools to expand antigen-specific CD4+ T cells before sequencing. An approximately nine-day culture period preceded the isolation of CD4+ T cells. Vaccinated participants had no history of SARS-CoV-2 infection and tested negative for nucleocapsid antibodies. Sequenced material: CD4+ T cells from PBMCs cultured with HCoV-OC43 spike peptides, taken before COVID-19 vaccination. Subset: HCoV-OC43 spike overlapping peptide pool stimulation. The origin of the receptors is a human donor who received a COVID-19 vaccine.

The chain carries TRBV5-6 and TRBJ2-1; D unresolved. The germline V gene has CDR1 SGHDT and CDR2 YYEEEE. Between the trimmed V and J ends, which lost 0 bases and 12 bases, there was a span of 13 bases. The CDR3 spans 13 residues. Here the CDR3 reads CASSLDRALGQFF. The CDR3 nucleotides read TGTGCCAGCAGCTTGGATCGGGCGTTGGGGCAGTTCTTC.

The gene calls are TRBV6-5 and TRBJ2-3, with TRBD1 matching over 9 bases. Trimming at V came to 4 bases and at J to 2 bases, leaving 4 bases not matched to a gene. The CDR3 is made up of 15 amino acids. Germline-derived CDR1 and CDR2 are MNHEY and SVGAGI. The CDR3 nucleotides read TGTGCCAGCAGTTGGACAGGGGTACTCACAGATACGCAGTATTTT. Translation gives CASSWTGVLTDTQYF.

This clone was recorded a few times. V gene TRBV5-1 combines with J gene TRBJ2-3, with TRBD1 as a possible D gene (6 bases). V lost 5 bases to trimming and J lost 0 bases, with 13 bases between them. The CDR3 length is 15 residues. CDR1 and CDR2 from the germline V gene are SGHRS and YFSETQ. CDR3 DNA: TGCGCCAGCAGTACCAGGGGTTCTAGCACAGATACGCAGTATTTT. It translates to CASSTRGSSTDTQYF. Supplemented by reference TRBV5-1 and TRBJ2-3, the full variable domain reads KAGVTQTPRYLIKTRGQQVTLSCSPISGHRSVSWYQQTPGQGLQFLFEYFSETQRNKGNFPGRFSGRQFSNSRSEMNVSTLELGDSALYLCASSTRGSSTDTQYFGPGTRLTVL.

This sequence joins TRBV10-3 and TRBJ2-7, with a weak D call TRBD1 (5 bases). This CDR3 comprises 12 residues. Trimming took off 4 bases at V and 5 bases at J, with 9 bases between the two ends. Germline V gene data show CDR1 as ENHRY and CDR2 as SYGVKD. This chain's CDR3 is CAISVQGDEQYV. In nucleotides, the CDR3 is TGTGCCATCAGTGTTCAGGGCGACGAGCAGTACGTC.

This clone has a single count. The rearrangement links TRBV20-1 to TRBJ1-4; D is perhaps TRBD1 (6 bases). Germline CDR1 and CDR2: DFQATT and SNEGSKA (reference sequence). V was cut by 3 bases and J by 8 bases, with 13 bases left in between. The CDR3 spans 13 residues. DNA for the CDR3: TGCAGTGCTAGTTTTGCAGGGGTGGAAAAACTGTTTTTT. As protein: CSASFAGVEKLFF.

V usage is TRBV19 and J usage is TRBJ2-5, with unresolved D. Trimming removed 5 bases from V and 5 bases from J, with 12 bases in between. CDR3 length: 13 residues. Germline V lookup: CDR1 LNHDA, CDR2 SQIVND (reference sequence). Written as DNA, the CDR3 is TGTGCCAGTAGTCCCCAGGTGGGGGAGACCCAGTACTTC. Translating it yields CASSPQVGETQYF.

The CDR3 DNA reads as TGTGCCAGCAGCCGACTCAATGAGCAGTTCTTC. Its translation is CASSRLNEQFF. The chain recombines TRBV5-4 with TRBJ2-1, with D uncertain. Trimming took off 4 bases at V and 6 bases at J, with 5 bases between the two ends. This CDR3 region has 11 residues. Germline CDR1 is SGHNT and CDR2 is YYREEE (reference sequence).

This clone has more than one count but fewer than ten. This rearrangement joins TRBV5-1 to TRBJ2-6; possible D gene TRBD2, 6 bases. The CDR3 contains 18 residues. Germline-derived CDR1 and CDR2 are SGHRS and YFSETQ. Trimming left V 0 bases short and J 1 base short, with 14 bases between. The CDR3 sequence is CASSLGGLELSGANVLTF. CDR3 coding DNA: TGCGCCAGCAGCTTGGGGGGACTGGAACTATCTGGGGCCAACGTCCTGACTTTC.

The chain employs TRBV7-8 and TRBJ2-5, with D possibly matching TRBD2 (6 bases). This CDR3 contains 15 residues. Trimming took off 0 bases at V and 5 bases at J, with 13 bases between the two ends. Per the germline V gene, CDR1 is SGHVS and CDR2 is FQNEAQ. In DNA, the CDR3 is TGTGCCAGCAGCTTAGCGCTGGGGGGAAGGGAGACCCAGTACTTC. It is translated as CASSLALGGRETQYF.

The rearrangement joins TRBV5-1 to TRBJ2-6; possibly TRBD1 for D (6 bases). V lost 4 bases to trimming and J lost 0 bases, with 11 bases between them. Germline CDR1 and CDR2: SGHRS and YFSETQ. This CDR3 comprises 16 residues. CDR3 bases: TGCGCCAGCAGCCTGACAGGCACCTCTGGGGCCAACGTCCTGACTTTC. Encoded protein: CASSLTGTSGANVLTF.

The chain joins TRBV18 to TRBJ2-5, with 9 bases lining up with TRBD1. The junction had 4 bases not matched to a gene; V was cut back by 6 bases and J by 5 bases. Per germline, CDR1 KGHSH and CDR2 LQKENI. CDR3 length equals 13 residues. The CDR3 DNA follows: TGTGCCAGCTCCTGGGACAGGGTGGAGACCCAGTACTTC. As protein: CASSWDRVETQYF.

The rearrangement links TRBV12-2 to TRBJ2-7; TRBD1 was called by the table and not checked on the DNA. TRBV12-2 is deemed a pseudogene. The CDR3 is 13 amino acids. CDR3 bases: TGTGCAAGTCGTTTCAGAAACCACTACGAGCAGTACGTC. Protein sequence: CASRFRNHYEQYV.

V usage is TRBV24-1 and J usage is TRBJ2-7; D gene ambiguous. Trimming took 5 bases from V and 0 from J, leaving 13 bases between them. This CDR3 region has 15 residues. Germline V CDR1 and CDR2: KGHDR, SFDVKD. As DNA, the CDR3 is TGTGCCACCAGTGCCTGGAGTCTTAGCTCCTACGAGCAGTACGTC. Translating it yields CATSAWSLSSYEQYV.

The rearrangement uses TRBV9 and TRBJ2-1, with 7 bases matching TRBD1. In germline, CDR1 is SGDLS, CDR2 YYNGEE. This CDR3 has 16 amino acids. Trimming cost V 4 bases and J 4 bases; bases outside gene matches: 11. The CDR3 sequence: CASSLQTGTEYNEQFF. The DNA for the CDR3 is TGTGCCAGCAGCCTCCAAACCGGGACAGAATACAATGAGCAGTTCTTC.

This clone was seen a handful of times. The rearrangement joins TRBV5-4 to TRBJ2-2; D tentatively reads TRBD1 or TRBD2 (5 bases each). Germline V CDR1 and CDR2: SGHNT, YYREEE (reference sequence). There are 15 residues in the CDR3. Trimming cost V 4 bases and J 1 base, with 11 bases left between them. CDR3 protein: CASSPARGNTGELFF. In DNA form, the CDR3 reads TGTGCCAGCAGCCCCGCGAGGGGGAACACCGGGGAGCTGTTTTTT. Looking up the rest from reference TRBV5-4 and TRBJ2-2 gives the full variable domain: ETGVTQSPTHLIKTRGQQVTLRCSSQSGHNTVSWYQQALGQGPQFIFQYYREEENGRGNFPPRFSGLQFPNYSSELNVNALELDDSALYLCASSPARGNTGELFFGEGSRLTVL.

This clone was counted a few times. The V call is TRBV28, the J call TRBJ1-2, with D possibly TRBD1 on 5 matching bases. There are 11 residues in the CDR3. Per germline, CDR1 MDHEN and CDR2 SYDVKM. V was cut by 7 bases and J by 8 bases, with 11 bases left in between. DNA of the CDR3: TGTGCCAGCATGGGGGGACGAGGCTACACCTTC. Its protein is CASMGGRGYTF.

The chain's CDR3 is CASSWLAEETQYF. The CDR3 DNA reads TGTGCCAGCAGCTGGCTAGCGGAAGAGACCCAGTACTTC. The chain couples TRBV7-9 to TRBJ2-5; 7 bases align to TRBD2. Germline V gene sequence: CDR1 SEHNR, CDR2 FQNEAQ (reference sequence). V lost 4 bases to trimming and J lost 3 bases; unmatched junction nucleotides: 2. The CDR3 length is 13 residues.

The sample holds a few counts of this clone. The chain combines TRBV2 with TRBJ1-4; 8 bases fit TRBD1. The CDR3 spans 14 residues. With V trimmed by 9 bases and J by 5 bases, 8 bases remained unmatched. CDR1 and CDR2 from the germline V gene are SNHLY and FYNNEI. The CDR3 sequence: CASDSTGVNEKLFF. In DNA form, the CDR3 reads TGTGCCAGTGATTCGACAGGGGTGAATGAAAAACTGTTTTTT. Together with reference TRBV2 and TRBJ1-4, the CDR3 gives the full variable domain: EPEVTQTPSHQVTQMGQEVILRCVPISNHLYFYWYRQILGQKVEFLVSFYNNEISEKSEIFDDQFSVERPDGSNFTLKIRSTKLEDSAMYFCASDSTGVNEKLFFGSGTQLSVL.

J is TRBJ2-1 and V is TRBV6-1; D gene unclear. The length of the CDR3 is 14 residues. V was trimmed by 2 bases and J by 7 bases, leaving 12 bases between them. Germline CDR1 MNHNS, CDR2 SASEGT. This CDR3 reads CASSESVGSNEQFF. The CDR3 bases are TGTGCCAGCAGTGAATCTGTAGGGTCAAATGAGCAGTTCTTC.

J is TRBJ1-3 and V is TRBV6-5; no reliable D call. The V and J ends lost 6 bases and 0 bases respectively, with 9 bases between them. This CDR3 is built from 14 residues. Germline CDR1 MNHEY, CDR2 SVGAGI. Here the CDR3 DNA reads TGTGCCAGCAGCCCCGGAACCTCTGGAAACACCATATATTTT. Protein sequence: CASSPGTSGNTIYF.

The rearrangement joins TRBV9 to TRBJ2-5; D could derive from TRBD1 or TRBD2 (6 bases each). The CDR3 is made up of 16 amino acids. Germline CDR1 reads SGDLS; CDR2 reads YYNGEE. Trimming shortened V by 4 bases and J by 5 bases, and 21 bases separated the two germline ends. CDR3: CASSPQGGGGGETQYF. The CDR3 region has the DNA TGTGCCAGCAGCCCGCAAGGAGGAGGGGGTGGCGAGACCCAGTACTTC. Full variable domain (remainder filled in from reference TRBV9 and TRBJ2-5): DSGVTQTPKHLITATGQRVTLRCSPRSGDLSVYWYQQSLDQGLQFLIQYYNGEERAKGNILERFSAQQFPDLHSELNLSSLELGDSALYFCASSPQGGGGGETQYFGPGTRLLVL.

This sequence joins TRBV28 and TRBJ2-2; perhaps D is TRBD1 or TRBD2 (6 bases each). V was shortened by 3 bases and J by 6 bases, with 14 bases between the two germline ends. The germline V gene has CDR1 MDHEN and CDR2 SYDVKM. The CDR3 is 15 residues long. CDR3 coding DNA: TGTGCCAGCAGTTTTATGACAGGAGGGCCCGGGGAGCTGTTTTTT. Encoded protein: CASSFMTGGPGELFF.

The chain recombines TRBV7-2 with TRBJ1-1; tentatively, D is TRBD1 (6 bases). The CDR3 spans 14 residues. Germline V gene sequence: CDR1 SGHTA, CDR2 FQGNSA. The V and J ends lost 5 bases and 2 bases respectively, with 12 bases between them. The CDR3 loop reads CASSPSGGNTEAFF. In nucleotides, the CDR3 is TGTGCCAGCAGCCCGTCCGGGGGCAACACTGAAGCTTTCTTT.

This sequence joins TRBV2 and TRBJ1-5; TRBD1 matches 8 bases. Germline CDR1 reads SNHLY; CDR2 reads FYNNEI. The J segment lost 7 bases and the V segment lost 7 bases, leaving 6 bases of the junction unmatched. The CDR3 runs 13 residues. CDR3 in amino acids: CASTGRGLQPQHF. CDR3 DNA: TGTGCCAGCACGGGCAGGGGGCTCCAGCCCCAGCATTTT.

The chain links TRBV29-1 to TRBJ2-3; 11 bases agree with TRBD2. This CDR3 contains 16 residues. V was clipped by 4 bases and J by 2 bases; unmatched bases: 8. CDR1 is SQVTM, CDR2 ANQGSEA, per germline. CDR3 in amino acids: CSVGGIAGGNTDTQYF. The CDR3 DNA follows: TGCAGCGTTGGAGGGATAGCGGGGGGGAACACAGATACGCAGTATTTT.

As for this clone: At one end the junction does not follow the germline gene, possibly because of a read error. The rearrangement links TRBV13 to TRBJ2-5, with 9 positions matching TRBD1. CDR1 is PRHDT, CDR2 FYEKMQ, per germline (reference sequence). The CDR3 loop spans 15 amino acids. CDR3 sequence (DNA): TGTGCCAGCAGCTTAGCCGGGACAGGGACAGTCCTCGCGGACTTC. Its translation: CASSLAGTGTVLADF.

V usage is TRBV28 and J usage is TRBJ1-3; weak D call: TRBD1 (6 bases). The CDR3 is 15 amino acids. Germline CDR1 is MDHEN and CDR2 is SYDVKM. Trimming shortened V by 7 bases and J by 0 bases, and 13 bases separated the two germline ends. CDR3 in DNA: TGTGCCAGCACCTCGCCAGGGGTCTCTGGAAACACCATATATTTT. Translating gives CASTSPGVSGNTIYF.

The chain links TRBV19 to TRBJ1-2, with D perhaps TRBD1 (6 bases). This CDR3 has 17 residues. V shed 7 bases and J shed 4 bases, with 25 bases lying between them. CDR1 and CDR2 from the germline V gene are LNHDA and SQIVND (reference sequence). The CDR3 protein is CASTRGRRTLPLYGYTF. The DNA for the CDR3 is TGTGCCAGTACCAGGGGACGGAGAACCTTACCTCTCTATGGCTACACCTTC.

This clone showed up just a few times. The chain has TRBV14 and TRBJ1-1, with D unclear. CDR1 and CDR2 (germline): SGHDN, FVKESK. With 1 base removed from V and 6 bases from J, the gap between germline ends came to 9 bases. The CDR3 runs 13 residues. The CDR3 DNA reads as TGTGCCAGCAGCCAAGTCCGGGCCTCTGAAGCTTTCTTT. Protein sequence: CASSQVRASEAFF.

This chain connects TRBV7-9 to TRBJ1-6; D is ambiguous. There are 16 residues in the CDR3. The V gene's germline CDR1 is SEHNR and CDR2 FQNEAQ (reference sequence). V was trimmed by 4 bases and J by 0 bases, leaving 10 bases between them. CDR3 bases: TGTGCCAGCAGCTCCGCGTCGGCCTCCTATAATTCACCCCTCCACTTT. As protein: CASSSASASYNSPLHF.